This TCR beta chain emerged from a study of OX40 agonist ivuxolimab in advanced cancers. General notes on the study: Ivuxolimab was an agonistic, fully human IgG2 monoclonal antibody directed against OX40 (CD134), a costimulatory receptor. Intravenous ivuxolimab was administered to patients every 2 weeks at six dose levels: 0.01, 0.1, 0.3, 1.5, 3 and 10 mg/kg. Of the 50 or so patients in dose escalation, 19 had hepatocellular carcinoma, about 15 had melanoma, 9 had renal cell carcinoma and 9 had head and neck cancer. In the dose-escalation cohort, more than 80% of patients were male, and the mean age was roughly 56 years with a range of about 20 to 90. Prior anti-PD-1, anti-PD-L1 or anti-CTLA-4 therapy was permitted, and checkpoint inhibitors had been received by approximately 39% of dose-escalation patients. Partial responses occurred in three dose-escalation patients, of whom one had hepatocellular carcinoma and two had cutaneous melanoma. The purpose of peripheral TCRbeta sequencing was to test whether ivuxolimab changed TCR sequence diversity and led to clonal T-cell expansion. The paper describes the monotherapy dose-escalation part (N ≈ 52 patients) of the phase I trial of ivuxolimab. Here is what the overall study found, with its caveats: After ivuxolimab, more expanded clones were found on average in CD8+ T cells than in CD4+ T cells. In partial responders in the 0.1-3.0 mg/kg groups, normalized peripheral clonal expansion was found to be among the lowest, especially among CD8+ T cells. Low levels of normalized T-cell clonal expansion were also seen in some nonresponding patients. At doses of 0.1 to 3.0 mg/kg, clonal expansion of both CD4+ and CD8+ T cells in blood was seen between baseline and week 6. Which antigens the clonally expanded peripheral T cells were specific for was not determined.

On this clone itself: Its cognate antigen has yet to be identified. One base away there is no much larger clone; base qualities are not given.

The V end gives up 6 bases and the J end 8 bases, leaving 11 bases in the junction not matched to a gene. The germline V gene (reference sequence) specifies LNHDA as CDR1 and SQIVND as CDR2. From cysteine to phenylalanine, the CDR3 is 14 amino acids long. Only the CDR3 region is kept as DNA, spanning 42 bases read in frame from base 1. Patients with autoimmune disease history or receiving systemic immunosuppression were excluded from the trial. Peripheral blood for TCR sequencing was collected from all dose cohorts at baseline, on cycle 4 day 1, and on cycle 7 day 1. Samples came from an open-label, multicenter, first-in-human phase I dose-escalation trial of ivuxolimab. The trial enrolled adults with locally advanced or metastatic head and neck squamous cell, hepatocellular, melanoma or renal cell carcinoma. CD4+ and CD8+ T cells were sorted separately from peripheral blood before TCR sequencing.

To sequence the TCRbeta CDR3 region, genomic DNA was isolated from the sorted cells. TCRbeta CDR3 regions were sequenced using the immunoSEQ Assay. TCRdb provides this immuneACCESS table in a form limited to in-frame rearrangements. Some clones are lacking; in checked studies, under half of them reflect an unresolved V gene, and why the rest are absent is not known. The sample data list 40,000 to 55,000 clones, and over 75% of these were observed just once. The top ten clones comprise less than 15% of the sample. The material sequenced was CD4+ or CD8+ T cells sorted from blood, taken in a trial of the OX40 agonist ivuxolimab. This sequence was found in an adult with an advanced solid tumor such as melanoma, head and neck, liver or kidney cancer. The chain links TRBV19 with TRBJ1-1, and TRBD1 aligns with 8 junction nucleotides. The CDR3 in this case is CASRDGQGVKEAFF. The DNA sequence is as follows: TGTGCCAGTAGAGACGGACAGGGCGTTAAGGAAGCTTTCTTT. Outside the CDR3, residues come from the reference TRBV19 and TRBJ1-1 proteins, so the full variable domain is: DGGITQSPKYLFRKEGQNVTLSCEQNLNHDAMYWYRQDPGQGLRLIYYSQIVNDFQKGDIAEGYSVSREKKESFPLTVTSAQKNPTAFYLCASRDGQGVKEAFFGQGTRLTVV.